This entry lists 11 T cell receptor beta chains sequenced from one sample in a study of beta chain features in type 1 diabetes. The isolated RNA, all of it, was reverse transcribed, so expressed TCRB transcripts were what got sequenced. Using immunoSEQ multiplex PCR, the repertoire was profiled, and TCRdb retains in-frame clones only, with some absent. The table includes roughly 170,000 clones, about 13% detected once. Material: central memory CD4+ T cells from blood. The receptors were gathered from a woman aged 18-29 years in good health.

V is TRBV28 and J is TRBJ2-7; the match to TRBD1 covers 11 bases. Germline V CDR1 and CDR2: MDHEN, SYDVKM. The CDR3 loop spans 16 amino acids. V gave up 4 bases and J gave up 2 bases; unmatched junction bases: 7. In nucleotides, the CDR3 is TGTGCCAGCAGTTCCTTCCCGGGACAGGGGGCCTACGAGCAGTACTTC. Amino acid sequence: CASSSFPGQGAYEQYF.

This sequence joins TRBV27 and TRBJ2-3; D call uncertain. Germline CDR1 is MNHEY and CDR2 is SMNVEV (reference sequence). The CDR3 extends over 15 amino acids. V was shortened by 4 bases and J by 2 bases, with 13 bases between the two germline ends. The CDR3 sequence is CASSSRNRFTDTQYF. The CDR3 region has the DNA TGTGCCAGCAGTTCCAGGAACCGCTTCACAGATACGCAGTATTTT.

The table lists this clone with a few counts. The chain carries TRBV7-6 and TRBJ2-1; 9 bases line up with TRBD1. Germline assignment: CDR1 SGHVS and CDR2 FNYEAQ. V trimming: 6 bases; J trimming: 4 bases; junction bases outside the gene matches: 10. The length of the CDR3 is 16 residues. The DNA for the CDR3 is TGTGCCAGCAGTTACAGCCGGGACAGGGTGTACAATGAGCAGTTCTTC. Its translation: CASSYSRDRVYNEQFF.

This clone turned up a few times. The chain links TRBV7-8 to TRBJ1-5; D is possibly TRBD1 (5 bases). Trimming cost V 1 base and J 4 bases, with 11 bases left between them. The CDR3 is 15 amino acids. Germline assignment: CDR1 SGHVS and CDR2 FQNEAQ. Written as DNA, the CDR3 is TGTGCCAGCAGCTTAGGACAGCTCCTAAATCAGCCCCAGCATTTT. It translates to CASSLGQLLNQPQHF.

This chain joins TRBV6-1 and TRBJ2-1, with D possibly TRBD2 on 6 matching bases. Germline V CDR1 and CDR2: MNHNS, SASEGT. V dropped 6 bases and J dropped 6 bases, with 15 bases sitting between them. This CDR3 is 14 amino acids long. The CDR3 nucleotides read TGTGCCAGCAGGAGGGAGGTGGGAATCAATGAGCAGTTCTTC. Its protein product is CASRREVGINEQFF.

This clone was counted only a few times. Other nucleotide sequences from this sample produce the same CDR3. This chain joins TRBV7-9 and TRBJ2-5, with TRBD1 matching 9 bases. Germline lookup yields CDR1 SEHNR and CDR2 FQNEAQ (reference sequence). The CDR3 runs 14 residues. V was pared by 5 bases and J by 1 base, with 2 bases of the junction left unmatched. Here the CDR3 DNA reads TGTGCCAGCAGCACGACAGGGGGCCAAGAGACCCAGTACTTC. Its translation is CASSTTGGQETQYF. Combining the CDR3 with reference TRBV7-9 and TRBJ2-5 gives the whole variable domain DTGVSQNPRHKITKRGQNVTFRCDPISEHNRLYWYRQTLGQGPEFLTYFQNEAQLEKSRLLSDRFSAERPKGSFSTLEIQRTEQGDSAMYLCASSTTGGQETQYFGPGTRLLVL.

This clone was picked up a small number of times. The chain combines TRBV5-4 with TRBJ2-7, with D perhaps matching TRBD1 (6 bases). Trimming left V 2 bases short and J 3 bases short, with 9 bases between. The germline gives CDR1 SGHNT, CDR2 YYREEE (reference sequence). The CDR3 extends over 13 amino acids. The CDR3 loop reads CASSFPDSYEQYF. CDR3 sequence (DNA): TGTGCCAGCAGCTTCCCGGACAGCTACGAGCAGTACTTC.

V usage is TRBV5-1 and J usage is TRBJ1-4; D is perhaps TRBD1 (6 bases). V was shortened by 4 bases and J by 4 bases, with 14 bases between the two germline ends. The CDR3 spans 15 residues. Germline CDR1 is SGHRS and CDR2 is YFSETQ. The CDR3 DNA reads TGCGCCAGCAGCCTATGGACAGATATTAATGAAAAACTGTTTTTT. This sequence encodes CASSLWTDINEKLFF.

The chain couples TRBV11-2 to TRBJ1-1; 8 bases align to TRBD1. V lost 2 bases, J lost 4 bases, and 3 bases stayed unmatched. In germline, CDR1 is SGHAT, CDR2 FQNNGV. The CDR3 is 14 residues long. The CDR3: CASSLSDRGTEAFF. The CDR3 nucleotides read TGTGCCAGCAGCTTATCCGACAGGGGCACTGAAGCTTTCTTT.

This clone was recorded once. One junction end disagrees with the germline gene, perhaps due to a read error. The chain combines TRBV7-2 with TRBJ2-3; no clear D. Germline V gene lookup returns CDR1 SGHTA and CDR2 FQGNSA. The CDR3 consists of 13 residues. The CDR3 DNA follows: TGTGCCAGCAGCTTAAGAGGCGCAGAGACGCAGTATTTT. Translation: CASSLRGAETQYF. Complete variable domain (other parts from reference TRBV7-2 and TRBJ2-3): GAGVSQSPSNKVTEKGKDVELRCDPISGHTALYWYRQSLGQGLEFLIYFQGNSAPDKSGLPSDRFSAERTGGSVSTLTIQRTQQEDSAVYLCASSLRGAETQYFGPGTRLTVL.

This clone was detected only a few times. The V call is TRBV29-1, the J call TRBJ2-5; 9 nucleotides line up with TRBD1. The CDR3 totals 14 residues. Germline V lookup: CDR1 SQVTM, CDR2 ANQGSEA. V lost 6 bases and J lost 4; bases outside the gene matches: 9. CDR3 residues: CSVDRQGGGETQYF. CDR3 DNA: TGCAGCGTCGATAGACAGGGGGGGGGAGAGACCCAGTACTTC. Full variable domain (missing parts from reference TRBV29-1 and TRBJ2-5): SAVISQKPSRDICQRGTSLTIQCQVDSQVTMMFWYRQQPGQSLTLIATANQGSEATYESGFVIDKFPISRPNLTFSTLTVSNMSPEDSSIYLCSVDRQGGGETQYFGPGTRLLVL.